The rows below give T cell receptor beta chains drawn from one sample of a study of Ad26.COV2.S vaccination and SARS-CoV-2 variants. The method was immunoSEQ multiplex PCR; TCRdb's version includes in-frame clones alone and lacks a portion of them. This table has 380,000 or so clones, around 82% appearing once. The material was peripheral blood, obtained in a trial of Ad26.COV2.S vaccine versus placebo. The source of these receptors is a person between 18 and 65 years old who received the Ad26.COV2.S COVID-19 vaccine or a placebo. Each CDR3 is given with its conserved first and last residue. The D gene is left open where the match is weak. Rows give clone size only sometimes, using once, few, many, or a class for an expanded clone.

TRBJ2-3,TRBV6-5,.,.,CASSYSNRGTDTQYF,TGTGCCAGCAGTTACTCTAATCGTGGGACAGATACGCAGTATTTT
TRBJ1-6,TRBV5-1,.,.,CASSLARDNSPLHF,TGCGCCAGCAGCTTGGCCAGGGACAATTCACCCCTCCACTTT
TRBJ1-2,TRBV4-2,.,.,CASSQVAAGYGYTF,TGTGCCAGCAGCCAGGTAGCGGCTGGCTATGGCTACACCTTC
TRBJ2-4,TRBV2,.,.,CASSEEQLAKNIQYF,TGTGCCAGCAGTGAAGAACAGCTAGCCAAAAACATTCAGTACTTC
TRBJ2-1,TRBV6-2/TRBV6-3,.,.,CASSYGAHNEQFF,TGTGCCAGCAGTTACGGGGCGCACAATGAGCAGTTCTTC
TRBJ2-2,TRBV12-1,.,.,CASSLLAGAGELFF,TGTGCCAGCAGCTTACTAGCGGGAGCCGGGGAGCTGTTTTTT
TRBJ1-4,TRBV11-3,.,.,CASSSDSGFNEKLFF,TGTGCCAGCAGCTCGGACAGTGGGTTTAATGAAAAACTGTTTTTT
TRBJ2-1,TRBV6-5,.,.,CASSYRDGPREQFF,TGTGCCAGCAGTTACCGGGACGGCCCCCGTGAGCAGTTCTTC
TRBJ1-1,TRBV4-1,.,.,CASSQGRATPQSTEAFF,TGCGCCAGCAGCCAAGGCAGGGCGACCCCCCAGAGCACTGAAGCTTTCTTT
TRBJ1-2,TRBV6-5,.,.,CASSYSAGEVATF,TGTGCCAGCAGTTACTCGGCAGGGGAGGTGGCCACCTTC
TRBJ2-7,TRBV7-9,few,TRBD1,CASSLGDRDPYEQYF,TGTGCCAGCAGCTTAGGAGACAGGGATCCCTACGAGCAGTACTTC
TRBJ1-1,TRBV29-1,.,.,CSVGRGTEAFF,TGCAGCGTTGGCAGGGGCACTGAAGCTTTCTTT
TRBJ1-1,TRBV5-1,.,.,CASSPDVSTAAFF,TGCGCCAGCAGCCCGGATGTCAGTACCGCAGCTTTCTTT
TRBJ2-1,TRBV4-2,once,.,CASSQRQLTYNEQFF,TGTGCCAGCAGCCAAAGACAGTTAACCTACAATGAGCAGTTCTTC
TRBJ1-5,TRBV12-5,.,TRBD1,CASGRTGWQPQHF,TGTGCTAGTGGTCGGACAGGGTGGCAGCCCCAGCATTTT
TRBJ2-7,TRBV11-2,.,.,CASSFWLAYEQYF,TGTGCCAGCAGCTTTTGGCTCGCCTACGAGCAGTACTTC
TRBJ2-5,TRBV29-1,.,.,CSVVPQVTRVAQYF,TGCAGCGTTGTCCCCCAAGTGACCCGAGTGGCCCAGTACTTC
TRBJ2-7,TRBV5-4,.,.,CASSPSGPDSYEQYF,TGTGCCAGCAGCCCCTCAGGGCCCGACTCCTACGAGCAGTACTTC
TRBJ1-1,TRBV7-2,.,.,CASSLRRADEAFF,TGTGCCAGCAGCTTACGTAGGGCTGATGAAGCTTTCTTT
TRBJ1-1,TRBV14,.,TRBD1,CASSQGFQGAAEAFF,TGTGCCAGCAGCCAAGGTTTCCAGGGGGCGGCTGAAGCTTTCTTT
TRBJ2-1,TRBV29-1,.,.,CSVEATGVSSYNEQFF,TGCAGCGTTGAGGCTACAGGCGTGAGCTCCTACAATGAGCAGTTCTTC
TRBJ2-7,TRBV18,.,.,CASSPGYGSYEQYF,TGTGCCAGCTCCCCTGGGTACGGTTCCTACGAGCAGTACTTC
TRBJ2-1,TRBV29-1,.,TRBD2,CSVGAGGPVGEQFF,TGCAGCGTTGGAGCGGGAGGGCCGGTGGGTGAGCAGTTCTTC
TRBJ2-1,TRBV9,.,TRBD1,CASSVTGTAYNEQFF,TGTGCCAGCAGCGTAACCGGGACAGCTTACAATGAGCAGTTCTTC
TRBJ1-6,TRBV3-1/TRBV3-2,.,.,CASTSGGADNSPLHF,TGTGCCAGCACCTCCGGGGGGGCAGATAATTCACCCCTCCACTTT
TRBJ1-1,TRBV12-3/TRBV12-4,.,.,CASSLGERTEAFF,TGTGCCAGCAGTTTGGGTGAAAGGACTGAAGCTTTCTTT
TRBJ1-1,TRBV2,few,.,CASSSIGEAEAFF,TGTGCCAGCAGCTCCATCGGAGAGGCTGAAGCTTTCTTT
TRBJ1-4,TRBV9,.,.,CASSVEAGGEKLFF,TGTGCCAGCAGCGTAGAAGCTGGTGGTGAAAAACTGTTTTTT
TRBJ1-5,TRBV4-1,.,.,CASSPYPGGNQPQHF,TGCGCCAGCAGCCCGTATCCAGGGGGCAATCAGCCCCAGCATTTT
TRBJ2-1,TRBV5-1,.,TRBD2,CASSTGGGINEQFF,TGCGCCAGCAGTACGGGAGGGGGGATAAATGAGCAGTTCTTC
TRBJ2-5,TRBV12-5,.,.,CASAPGSKETQYF,TGTGCTAGTGCTCCAGGGTCCAAAGAGACCCAGTACTTC
TRBJ2-1,TRBV6-5,.,.,CASSGDRFNEQFF,TGTGCCAGCAGCGGCGACAGGTTCAATGAGCAGTTCTTC
TRBJ2-7,TRBV3-1/TRBV3-2,.,.,CASSYPEARNEQYF,TGTGCCAGCAGCTATCCAGAGGCGAGGAACGAGCAGTACTTC
TRBJ2-3,TRBV6-6,.,.,CASGTSTDTQYF,TGTGCCAGCGGGACTAGCACAGATACGCAGTATTTT